This is a list of T cell receptor beta chains from one sample in a study of blood T cell repertoires in COVID-19. The repertoire was sequenced with immunoSEQ multiplex PCR; TCRdb's copy has only in-frame clones and lacks some. The sample includes approximately 90,000 clones, roughly 86% of them seen just once. The specimen was peripheral blood. Receptor source: a human donor in a cohort sampled during active COVID-19. The CDR3 runs from the conserved cysteine through the conserved F or W. The D gene is left open where the match is weak. A row's size may be missing; if present it is once, few, many or a size class.

CDR3nt | CDR3aa | v_gene | d_gene | abundance | j_gene
TGTGCCAGTAGTGCTAGCGGGGGGGGCACCGGGGAGCTGTTTTTT | CASSASGGGTGELFF | TRBV19 | TRBD2 | . | TRBJ2-2
TGTGCCAGCAGCTTCACGCAGGGGGCGCCGAACTATGGCTACACCTTC | CASSFTQGAPNYGYTF | TRBV7-9 | TRBD1 | . | TRBJ1-2
TGTGCCAGCAGCCAAGGACAGCTTAGCAATCAGCCCCAGCATTTT | CASSQGQLSNQPQHF | TRBV3-1/TRBV3-2 | . | once | TRBJ1-5
TGTGCCAGCAGCTCCCCCAGGGTCGGGCAGCCCCAGCATTTT | CASSSPRVGQPQHF | TRBV7-2 | . | . | TRBJ1-5
TGTGCCAGTAGTATTACAGACTACAATGAGCAGTTCTTC | CASSITDYNEQFF | TRBV19 | . | . | TRBJ2-1
TGTGCCAGCAGCCCCGGGACAGTCACCGATACGCAGTATTTT | CASSPGTVTDTQYF | TRBV11-2 | TRBD1 | . | TRBJ2-3
TGTGCCAGCAGCAACGGACCTTCGGGGAATTCACCCCTCCACTTT | CASSNGPSGNSPLHF | TRBV5-5 | . | . | TRBJ1-6
TGTGCCAGTACGGACAGCCTCTATGGCTACACCTTC | CASTDSLYGYTF | TRBV28 | . | . | TRBJ1-2
TGCGCCAGCAGCTTGGACTCGGTTAGTGCAGATACGCAGTATTTT | CASSLDSVSADTQYF | TRBV5-1 | . | . | TRBJ2-3
TGTGCCAGCTCACCGCCTCCGGGACAGGCACAAGAGACCCAGTACTTC | CASSPPPGQAQETQYF | TRBV18 | TRBD1 | . | TRBJ2-5
TGCGCCAGCAGCCAGGCAGGGAATGGCTACACCTTC | CASSQAGNGYTF | TRBV4-3 | . | . | TRBJ1-2
TGTGCCAGCAGTGAAAACCGGGTCTTGTCTAACTATGGCTACACCTTC | CASSENRVLSNYGYTF | TRBV2 | . | . | TRBJ1-2
TGTGCCAGCCGAAGCGGGGCGACTGAAGCTTTCTTT | CASRSGATEAFF | TRBV2 | . | . | TRBJ1-1
TGTGCCAGCAGCTCAGGGACTAGCACCGGGGAGCTGTTTTTT | CASSSGTSTGELFF | TRBV7-3 | TRBD2 | . | TRBJ2-2
TGTGCCAGCAGTGTCGAGGGTCGGAACACCGGGGAGCTGTTTTTT | CASSVEGRNTGELFF | TRBV9 | . | . | TRBJ2-2
TGTGCCAGCAGTTACTCGATTCCCGGGGGGGGAGATACGCAGTATTTT | CASSYSIPGGGDTQYF | TRBV6-2/TRBV6-3 | TRBD2 | . | TRBJ2-3
TGTGCCAGTCGTTCGGGGGTCCTGAACACTGAAGCTTTCTTT | CASRSGVLNTEAFF | TRBV19 | . | . | TRBJ1-1
TGTGCCAGCAGCCAAGTAGGCAGGAACAATGAGCAGTTCTTC | CASSQVGRNNEQFF | TRBV3-1/TRBV3-2 | . | . | TRBJ2-1
TGTGCCAGCAGCTTGACACCGCAAGAGACCCAGTACTTC | CASSLTPQETQYF | TRBV7-2 | . | . | TRBJ2-5
TGTGCCAGCAGTCCTGAACGGAGAGAGACCCAGTACTTC | CASSPERRETQYF | TRBV7-3 | . | once | TRBJ2-5
TGTGCCAGCAGCAAAATCCGAACAGGGGGCAGAAGCCGGTTCATGAACACTGAAGCTTTCTTT | CASSKIRTGGRSRFMNTEAFF | TRBV21-1 | . | . | TRBJ1-1
TGCGCCACCCGCGGCAGTTCTGTTGAAAAACTGTTTTTT | CATRGSSVEKLFF | TRBV4-1 | . | once | TRBJ1-4
TGTGCCAGCAGTGTTATAGGGACAGCGACTTACGAGCAGTACTTC | CASSVIGTATYEQYF | TRBV2 | TRBD1 | . | TRBJ2-7
TGTGCTAGCAGCTCCCACCCAAACAACCGGGACTTATATATTACCGGGGAGCTGTTTTTT | CASSSHPNNRDLYITGELFF | TRBV7-7 | . | once | TRBJ2-2
TGTGCCACCCGCGGGGGACAGGGGGCGCATGGCTATGGCTACACCTTC | CATRGGQGAHGYGYTF | TRBV27 | TRBD1 | once | TRBJ1-2
TGTGCCAGCAGTGAAACGACAGGGGCTAACTATGGCTACACCTTC | CASSETTGANYGYTF | TRBV6-1 | TRBD1 | . | TRBJ1-2
TGTGCCAGCAGCCAGGGGGCCGGTAGTGGAGCTTTCTTT | CASSQGAGSGAFF | TRBV6-5 | TRBD1 | . | TRBJ1-1
TGTGCCAGCAGTCCGACAGCGCCCGGCTACACCTTC | CASSPTAPGYTF | TRBV12-3/TRBV12-4 | . | . | TRBJ1-2
TGTGCCAGCAGCTTGAGACTTGGGGACTCAGATACGCAGTATTTT | CASSLRLGDSDTQYF | TRBV5-4 | . | . | TRBJ2-3
TGTGCCAGCAGGGAACCGGGACAGGGGGAAGCTTTCTTT | CASREPGQGEAFF | TRBV7-3 | TRBD1 | . | TRBJ1-1
TGTGCCAGCAGCCCCTCAGTACAAGACTATGGCTACACCTTC | CASSPSVQDYGYTF | TRBV7-3 | . | . | TRBJ1-2
TGCGCCAGCAGCTTGTTGCAGGGGCCAGATACGCAGTATTTT | CASSLLQGPDTQYF | TRBV5-1 | . | . | TRBJ2-3
TGTGCCAGCAGCCGTAGCGGGGGGAACTCCTACGAGCAGTACTTC | CASSRSGGNSYEQYF | TRBV3-1/TRBV3-2 | TRBD2 | . | TRBJ2-7